Each of the 28 T cell receptor beta chains below was sequenced from the same sample in a study of CD8 T cells in ankylosing spondylitis. TCRdb used MiXCR to reprocess the 5' RACE reads, holding one entry per CDR3 protein. Of 200,000 to 250,000 distinct CDR3 sequences in the sample, 7.3% were seen once. Study-wide results and limits: What appeared characteristic of ankylosing spondylitis blood was a TCR beta motif of eight or nine highly homologous variants.

Their recognized antigens are unknown. Sequenced input: blood, either unsorted or a sorted T cell fraction (not recorded which). Receptor source: a male donor with ankylosing spondylitis.

This clonotype was counted ten times or more. The CDR3 end shows no conserved phenylalanine or tryptophan, and so a read error is likely. The limits of the CDR3 on the DNA are not certain, so only TCRdb's listed CDR3 is given. This chain connects TRBV7-6 to TRBJ1-5; the DNA was not used to check the table's D call, TRBD1. The CDR3 is made up of 11 amino acids, end residues included. Germline CDR1 SGHVS, CDR2 FNYEAQ. The CDR3 region is CASSSGTTGRN.

This rearrangement joins TRBV4-1 to TRBJ1-1; D remains unclear. This CDR3 region has 16 residues. Germline-derived CDR1 and CDR2 are MGHRA and YSYEKL. V lost 1 base and J 1 base, leaving 13 bases between the germline ends. CDR3 sequence (DNA): TGCGCCAGCAGCCAAGTGGTGGTCATGGGGAACACTGAAGCTTTCTTT. The encoded protein is CASSQVVVMGNTEAFF.

This clonotype was picked up many times. This rearrangement joins TRBV12-3 or TRBV12-4 to TRBJ2-2; D is perhaps TRBD1 (6 bases). Trimming took 7 bases from V and 11 from J, leaving 14 bases between them. CDR3 size: 12 residues. The CDR3 protein is CASNLGGRELFF. The CDR3 DNA reads TGTGCCAGCAACCTAGGGGGACGCGAGCTGTTTTTT.

This clonotype has a count of ten or more. V usage is TRBV20-1 and J usage is TRBJ2-7; 8 bases fit TRBD2. This CDR3 has 14 amino acids. CDR1 and CDR2 (germline): DFQATT, SNEGSKA (reference sequence). The V and J ends lost 6 bases and 3 bases, in that order; junction bases with no gene match: 10. The CDR3 DNA follows: TGCAGTGCGGCTCCGGGACTAGATCGCTACGAGCAGTACTTC. Its protein is CSAAPGLDRYEQYF.

This clonotype was counted ten times or more. The chain joins TRBV24-1 to TRBJ1-4; D gene uncertain. Between the trimmed V and J ends, which lost 2 bases and 11 bases, there was a span of 8 bases. From germline, CDR1 is KGHDR and CDR2 SFDVKD. This CDR3 spans 12 amino acids. For the CDR3, the DNA is TGTGCCACCAGTGATTCCGGGTTGAAACTGTTTTTT. Its translation: CATSDSGLKLFF.

This clonotype was recorded at least ten times. The chain recombines TRBV20-1 with TRBJ2-7, with 8 bases lining up with TRBD1. The germline V gene has CDR1 DFQATT and CDR2 SNEGSKA (reference sequence). V lost 6 bases, J lost 0 bases, and 4 bases stayed unmatched. The length of the CDR3 is 13 residues. The CDR3 here is CSARTGNSYEQYF. For the CDR3, the DNA is TGCAGTGCAAGGACAGGGAACTCCTACGAGCAGTACTTC.

The J gene is TRBJ1-1, the V gene TRBV13; D possibly corresponds to TRBD1 (5 bases). V shed 4 bases and J shed 4 bases, with 16 bases lying between them. The germline CDR1 and CDR2 sequences are PRHDT and FYEKMQ (reference sequence). The CDR3 is made up of 15 amino acids. This chain's CDR3 is CASSSGARESTEAFF. DNA of the CDR3: TGTGCCAGCAGCTCCGGGGCCCGGGAGAGCACTGAAGCTTTCTTT. Full variable domain (remainder filled in from reference TRBV13 and TRBJ1-1): AAGVIQSPRHLIKEKRETATLKCYPIPRHDTVYWYQQGPGQDPQFLISFYEKMQSDKGSIPDRFSAQQFSDYHSELNMSSLELGDSALYFCASSSGARESTEAFFGQGTRLTVV.

The sample holds a few counts of this clonotype. This rearrangement joins TRBV4-1 to TRBJ2-7; TRBD1 aligns across 8 bases. CDR3 size: 15 residues. Germline loops: CDR1 MGHRA, CDR2 YSYEKL. V was clipped by 0 bases and J by 6 bases; unmatched bases: 7. The CDR3 coding sequence is TGCGCCAGCAGCCAAGAAGGACAGGGAGGAGGCGAGCAGTACTTC. It specifies CASSQEGQGGGEQYF.

This clonotype was recorded many times. V is TRBV27 and J is TRBJ2-7; D possibly corresponds to TRBD1 (7 bases). The CDR3 runs 14 residues. CDR1 and CDR2 from the germline V gene are MNHEY and SMNVEV (reference sequence). V was clipped by 4 bases and J by 3 bases, with 13 bases between them. The DNA for the CDR3 is TGTGCCAGCAGTTCCTACAGGGGACTCTACGAGCAGTACTTC. It encodes CASSSYRGLYEQYF.

This chain joins TRBV7-6 and TRBJ2-2; D could derive from TRBD1 or TRBD2 (5 bases each). The CDR3 spans 19 residues. V dropped 1 base and J dropped 0 bases, with 18 bases sitting between them. Germline values: CDR1 SGHVS, CDR2 FNYEAQ. CDR3 amino acids: CASSLEEEGHLPNTGELFF. The CDR3 coding sequence is TGTGCCAGCAGCTTAGAGGAGGAAGGACACCTACCGAACACCGGGGAGCTGTTTTTT.

This clonotype has more than one count but fewer than ten. V and J are TRBV6-5 and TRBJ2-7; tentative D call: TRBD1 (5 bases). CDR1 is MNHEY, CDR2 SVGAGI, per germline. Trimming took off 2 bases at V and 4 bases at J, with 24 bases between the two ends. This CDR3 contains 18 residues. CDR3 sequence: CASSYVPEAGPMGYEQYF. In DNA form, the CDR3 reads TGTGCCAGCAGTTACGTTCCCGAGGCAGGGCCTATGGGGTACGAGCAGTACTTC.

The chain employs TRBV7-9 and TRBJ1-2, with TRBD1 as a possible D gene (6 bases). The germline gives CDR1 SEHNR, CDR2 FQNEAQ (reference sequence). With 5 bases removed from V and 2 bases from J, the gap between germline ends came to 18 bases. The CDR3 totals 16 residues. CDR3 sequence reads: CASSGQWGRENYGYTF. The CDR3 nucleotides are TGTGCCAGCAGCGGACAGTGGGGCAGGGAGAACTATGGCTACACCTTC.

The rearrangement uses TRBV7-6 and TRBJ2-3; D is perhaps TRBD2 (5 bases). The ends were cut back, 0 bases at V and 4 bases at J, with 11 bases in the middle. The CDR3 sequence is 15 residues long. Germline V gives CDR1 SGHVS, CDR2 FNYEAQ. The CDR3 DNA is TGTGCCAGCAGCTTAGCATCGCTAGCTTCAGATACGCAGTATTTT. This gives the protein CASSLASLASDTQYF. Full variable domain (rest looked up from reference TRBV7-6 and TRBJ2-3): GAGVSQSPRYKVTKRGQDVALRCDPISGHVSLYWYRQALGQGPEFLTYFNYEAQQDKSGLPNDRFSAERPEGSISTLTIQRTEQRDSAMYRCASSLASLASDTQYFGPGTRLTVL.

This clonotype was detected ten times or more. This chain joins TRBV4-3 and TRBJ1-2; D gene ambiguous. Germline V gene data show CDR1 as LGHNA and CDR2 as YSLEER. CDR3 length equals 16 residues. Between the trimmed V and J ends, which lost 1 base and 3 bases, there was a span of 15 bases. The CDR3 bases are TGCGCCAGCAGCCAAGTTCGTCCGGCCGGACACTATGGCTACACCTTC. Protein product: CASSQVRPAGHYGYTF.

This clonotype was seen many times. The V call is TRBV12-3 or TRBV12-4, the J call TRBJ2-7, with D tentatively TRBD2 (5 bases). The CDR3 totals 15 residues. V lost 3 bases and J lost 2, with 14 bases in between. The CDR3 loop is CASSFRTATTYEQYF. The CDR3, as DNA: TGTGCCAGCAGTTTTCGGACTGCGACTACCTACGAGCAGTACTTC.

This clonotype showed up many times. The chain uses TRBV6-2 or TRBV6-3 and TRBJ2-1; the match to TRBD1 covers 7 bases. The CDR3 length is 15 residues. J lost 2 bases, V lost 8 bases, and 9 bases had no gene match. Germline CDR1 MNHEY, CDR2 SVGEGT. The CDR3: CASGSTGITYNEQFF. In DNA form, the CDR3 reads TGTGCCAGCGGTTCGACAGGGATTACCTACAATGAGCAGTTCTTC.

This clonotype was seen a handful of times. The CDR3 spells CASASGQANTEAFF. The CDR3 coding sequence is TGTGCCAGCGCCTCGGGACAGGCCAACACTGAAGCTTTCTTT. This sequence joins TRBV7-9 and TRBJ1-1; TRBD1 aligns across 8 bases. V gave up 8 bases and J gave up 2 bases; unmatched junction bases: 7. CDR3 length equals 14 residues. From germline, CDR1 is SEHNR and CDR2 FQNEAQ (reference sequence).

The chain employs TRBV20-1 and TRBJ2-7, with 9 bases lining up with TRBD2. The germline V gene has CDR1 DFQATT and CDR2 SNEGSKA (reference sequence). The CDR3 is 11 amino acids. The CDR3 loop is CRLADSYEQYF. The CDR3, as DNA: TGCCGACTAGCGGACTCCTACGAGCAGTACTTC.

Ten or more counts support this clonotype. This sequence joins TRBV27 and TRBJ2-4, with D unclear. The CDR3 is made up of 14 amino acids. Looked up from germline, CDR1 is MNHEY and CDR2 is SMNVEV (reference sequence). Trimming removed 3 bases from V and 8 bases from J, with 14 bases in between. The CDR3 loop reads CASSFRAAYDIQYF. The CDR3 coding sequence is TGTGCCAGCAGTTTTAGGGCCGCATACGACATTCAGTACTTC.

This clonotype was detected ten times or more. The junction and the germline gene differ at one end; a read error may be behind it. The chain joins TRBV7-7 to TRBJ2-2; D not certain. Germline CDR1 is SSHAT and CDR2 is FNYEAQ (reference sequence). The length of the CDR3 is 13 residues. The CDR3 DNA reads TGTGCTAGCAGCCCAACACTCACCGGGGAGCTGTTTTTT. Translation: CASSPTLTGELFF.

This clonotype was detected ten times or more. V is TRBV20-1 and J is TRBJ1-6; D is ambiguous. Germline values: CDR1 DFQATT, CDR2 SNEGSKA (reference sequence). This CDR3 is built from 17 residues. V shed 2 bases and J shed 2 bases, with 16 bases lying between them. CDR3 residues: CSARPLEAATYNSPLHF. The DNA for the CDR3 is TGCAGTGCTAGACCACTCGAGGCCGCGACCTATAATTCACCCCTCCACTTT.

The chain employs TRBV7-2 and TRBJ2-2, with TRBD2 matching over 11 bases. The CDR3 consists of 16 residues. V dropped 5 bases and J dropped 3; count of bases not matched to a gene: 5. CDR1 is SGHTA and CDR2 is FQGNSA in the germline V gene. CDR3 sequence (DNA): TGTGCCAGCAGCACCTCGGGACTAGCGGACACCGGGGAGCTGTTTTTT. This translates into CASSTSGLADTGELFF.

As for this clonotype: The junction and the germline gene differ at one end; a read error may be behind it. The J gene is TRBJ2-2, the V gene TRBV9; the D gene could be TRBD1 or TRBD2 (6 bases each). The CDR3 sequence is 16 residues long. Germline CDR1 is SGDLS and CDR2 is YYNGEE. CDR3 sequence: CAGSVDVGGQPGELFF. DNA for the CDR3: TGTGCCGGCAGCGTAGATGTTGGGGGGCAGCCCGGGGAGCTGTTTTTT.

This clonotype has a count of ten or more. V usage is TRBV4-1 and J usage is TRBJ2-3; possibly TRBD1 or TRBD2 for D (5 bases each). CDR1 MGHRA and CDR2 YSYEKL come from the germline V gene. Trimming stripped 2 bases from V and 1 base from J, with 7 bases between. This CDR3 spans 14 amino acids. The CDR3 DNA follows: TGCGCCAGCAGCCAACCGGGACGCACAGATACGCAGTATTTT. This sequence encodes CASSQPGRTDTQYF.

The sample holds a few counts of this clonotype. The chain employs TRBV20-1 and TRBJ2-2; the D is unclear. Trimming shortened V by 1 base and J by 6 bases, and 15 bases separated the two germline ends. Germline values: CDR1 DFQATT, CDR2 SNEGSKA (reference sequence). The CDR3 runs 15 residues. The CDR3, as DNA: TGCAGTGCTAGAGTGGATCTCGTCGGCTCCGGGGAGCTGTTTTTT. As protein: CSARVDLVGSGELFF.

This clonotype was seen repeatedly, ten times or more. This rearrangement joins TRBV5-1 to TRBJ2-1; 8 positions match TRBD2. CDR3 length equals 15 residues. Germline CDR1 and CDR2: SGHRS and YFSETQ. J gave up 8 bases and V 4 bases, and 11 bases lay outside the gene matches. CDR3 protein: CASSTGLGLVDEQFF. CDR3 DNA sequence: TGCGCCAGCAGCACGGGACTAGGTTTAGTAGATGAGCAGTTCTTC.

This clonotype has ten or more counts. The gene calls are TRBV4-2 and TRBJ2-7; 10 bases fit TRBD1. The ends lost 3 bases at V and 3 bases at J; junction bases unmatched: 8. This CDR3 region has 16 residues. CDR1 is LGHNA and CDR2 is YNFKEQ in the germline V gene. As DNA, the CDR3 is TGTGCCAGCAGCCACCTAGGGACAGGGGAGAACTACGAGCAGTACTTC. It yields the protein CASSHLGTGENYEQYF.

This clonotype appeared a few times. CDR3 region: CASSLAASGRDTQYF. Here the CDR3 DNA reads TGTGCCAGCAGCTTGGCGGCTAGCGGGAGGGATACGCAGTATTTT. The chain carries TRBV5-4 and TRBJ2-3; 11 bases line up with TRBD2. The germline V gene has CDR1 SGHNT and CDR2 YYREEE (reference sequence). The ends lost 0 bases at V and 6 bases at J; junction bases unmatched: 3. The CDR3 has 15 amino acids.